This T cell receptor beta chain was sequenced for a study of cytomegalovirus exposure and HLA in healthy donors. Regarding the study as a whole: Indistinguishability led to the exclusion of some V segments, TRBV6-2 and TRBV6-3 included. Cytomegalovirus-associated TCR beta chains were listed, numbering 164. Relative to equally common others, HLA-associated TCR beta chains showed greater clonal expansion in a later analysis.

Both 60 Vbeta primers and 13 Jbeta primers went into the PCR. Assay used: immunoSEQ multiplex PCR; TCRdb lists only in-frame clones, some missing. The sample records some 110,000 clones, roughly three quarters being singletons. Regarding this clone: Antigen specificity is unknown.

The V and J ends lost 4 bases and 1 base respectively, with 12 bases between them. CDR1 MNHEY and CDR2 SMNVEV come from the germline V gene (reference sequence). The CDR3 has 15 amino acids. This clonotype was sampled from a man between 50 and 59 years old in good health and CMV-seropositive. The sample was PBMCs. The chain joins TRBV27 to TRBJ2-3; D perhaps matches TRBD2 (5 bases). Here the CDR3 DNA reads TGTGCCAGCAGTTCTAGCCGTTGGGGCACAGATACGCAGTATTTT. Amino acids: CASSSSRWGTDTQYF.